A single sample is the source of the 25 T cell receptor beta chains below, sequenced in a study of blood T cell repertoires in COVID-19. TCRdb keeps only in-frame clones here, not all; method: immunoSEQ multiplex PCR. The table shows over 140,000 clones, with around 80% occurring only once. The sample consisted of peripheral blood. The receptors were gathered from an elderly woman with active or convalescent COVID-19.

This CDR3 reads CATSTTANTEAFF. The CDR3 DNA follows: TGTGCCACCAGCACGACAGCGAACACTGAAGCTTTCTTT. The V call is TRBV15, the J call TRBJ1-1, with a possible D match to TRBD1 (5 bases). Germline V gives CDR1 LNHNV, CDR2 YYDKDF (reference sequence). The V and J ends lost 4 bases and 1 base respectively, with 7 bases between them. This CDR3 comprises 13 residues. The variable domain in full, with the rest retrieved from reference TRBV15 and TRBJ1-1, is DAMVIQNPRYQVTQFGKPVTLSCSQTLNHNVMYWYQQKSSQAPKLLFHYYDKDFNNEADTPDNFQSRRPNTSFCFLDIRSPGLGDTAMYLCATSTTANTEAFFGQGTRLTVV.

The chain carries TRBV18 and TRBJ2-1; D possibly corresponds to TRBD2 (6 bases). This CDR3 region has 15 residues. Deletions cut 2 bases from V and 3 bases from J, with 11 bases between. The germline V gene has CDR1 KGHSH and CDR2 LQKENI. CDR3 loop: CASSPGGGSYNEQFF. CDR3 DNA sequence: TGTGCCAGCTCACCAGGGGGAGGAAGCTACAATGAGCAGTTCTTC.

The chain couples TRBV27 to TRBJ1-1, with 10 bases fitting TRBD1. V trimming: 2 bases; J trimming: 1 base; junction bases outside the gene matches: 4. This CDR3 spans 16 amino acids. Germline V gene sequence: CDR1 MNHEY, CDR2 SMNVEV (reference sequence). The CDR3 here is CASSLKGQGTNTEAFF. The CDR3 DNA reads TGTGCCAGCAGTTTAAAGGGACAGGGGACGAACACTGAAGCTTTCTTT.

Comment on this clone: Since a much larger clone is just one base distant, this may be a read error. The V and J genes are TRBV11-1 and TRBJ1-1, with D hard to call. This CDR3 comprises 13 residues. V lost 2 bases and J lost 1, with 5 bases in between. Germline CDR1 SGHAT, CDR2 FQDESV (reference sequence). The CDR3 region has the DNA TGTGCCAGCAGCTTACGAGGGAACACTGAAGCTTTCTTT. Residues: CASSLRGNTEAFF.

The chain employs TRBV25-1 and TRBJ2-1; TRBD2 matches at 7 bases. This CDR3 comprises 11 residues. Germline V gene data show CDR1 as MGHDK and CDR2 as SYGVNS. J was trimmed by 9 bases and V by 6 bases; bases with no gene match: 2. The CDR3 protein is CASRTSREQFF. The CDR3, as DNA: TGTGCCAGCAGGACTAGCCGTGAGCAGTTCTTC.

The genes are TRBV9 and TRBJ2-3; maybe TRBD2 (5 bases). V lost 4 bases, J lost 6 bases, and 18 bases lay in between. The germline V gene has CDR1 SGDLS and CDR2 YYNGEE. The CDR3 spans 15 residues. For the CDR3, the DNA is TGTGCCAGCAGCCCGACCCATACTAGACCGGATACGCAGTATTTT. Protein: CASSPTHTRPDTQYF.

The rearrangement links TRBV7-9 to TRBJ1-1; 9 bases map to TRBD1. V was pared by 1 base and J by 5 bases, with 2 bases of the junction left unmatched. Germline V gene lookup returns CDR1 SEHNR and CDR2 FQNEAQ (reference sequence). The CDR3 has 14 residues. CDR3 sequence: CASSLGDRVTEAFF. For the CDR3, the DNA is TGTGCCAGCAGCTTAGGGGACAGGGTGACTGAAGCTTTCTTT.

This chain joins TRBV14 and TRBJ2-5, with D perhaps matching TRBD2 (6 bases). CDR1 SGHDN and CDR2 FVKESK come from the germline V gene. The CDR3 runs 15 residues. V lost 1 base, J lost 1 base, and 10 bases lay in between. The CDR3 spells CASSQASSAQETQYF. CDR3 bases: TGTGCCAGCAGCCAAGCGTCTAGCGCCCAAGAGACCCAGTACTTC.

CDR3 sequence: CATSRAVQGGGYTF. CDR3 DNA: TGTGCCACCAGCAGAGCTGTACAGGGGGGTGGCTACACCTTC. The rearrangement uses TRBV15 and TRBJ1-2; 8 positions match TRBD1. Germline V gene lookup returns CDR1 LNHNV and CDR2 YYDKDF (reference sequence). This CDR3 spans 14 amino acids. V gave up 1 base and J gave up 7 bases; unmatched junction bases: 5.

The table lists this clone with a count of one. V usage is TRBV7-3 and J usage is TRBJ2-3, with 7 bases identical to TRBD1. Per germline, CDR1 SGHTA and CDR2 FQGTGA. There are 15 residues in the CDR3. Unmatched junction bases numbered 6, after V lost 4 bases and J lost 2 bases. In nucleotides, the CDR3 is TGTGCCAGCAGCTCGGGACAGTGGGTCACAGATACGCAGTATTTT. It is translated as CASSSGQWVTDTQYF.

This sequence joins TRBV30 and TRBJ1-2; weak D call: TRBD1 (5 bases). The V gene lost 5 bases and the J gene lost 3 bases, with 7 bases spanning the gap. CDR3 length: 11 residues. Looked up from germline, CDR1 is GTSNPN and CDR2 is SVGIG (reference sequence). This chain's CDR3 is CAWQGDYGYTF. The DNA for the CDR3 is TGTGCCTGGCAGGGTGACTATGGCTACACCTTC.

This clone was recorded once. The chain links TRBV3-1 (or the pseudogene TRBV3-2) to TRBJ2-1; 8 bases align to TRBD2. Trimming took 1 base from V and 5 from J; bases not matched to a gene: 4. Per germline, CDR1 LGHDT and CDR2 YNNKEL (reference sequence). This CDR3 spans 15 amino acids. CDR3 coding DNA: TGTGCCAGCAGCCAAGCAGCGGGGGCCCACAATGAGCAGTTCTTC. Translating it yields CASSQAAGAHNEQFF.

This chain joins TRBV27 and TRBJ1-3; no firm D call. The V gene's germline CDR1 is MNHEY and CDR2 SMNVEV (reference sequence). The CDR3 loop spans 12 amino acids. Trimming stripped 9 bases from V and 0 bases from J, with 6 bases between. This CDR3 reads CASWSSGNTIYF. CDR3 in DNA: TGTGCCAGTTGGAGCTCTGGAAACACCATATATTTT.

The CDR3 DNA is TGTGCCAGCAGGCTCTCTAAGCCGAACACTGAAGCTTTCTTT. Protein product: CASRLSKPNTEAFF. The genes are TRBV28 and TRBJ1-1; D call uncertain. This CDR3 has 14 amino acids. The V and J ends lost 6 bases and 1 base respectively, with 12 bases between them. Germline CDR1 reads MDHEN; CDR2 reads SYDVKM.

In DNA, the CDR3 is TGTGCCAGTAGCAGTTTCCAGGGAAGGTACGAGCAGTACTTC. Protein sequence: CASSSFQGRYEQYF. The chain is built from TRBV19 and TRBJ2-7; possible D gene TRBD1, 5 bases. The germline V gene encodes CDR1 LNHDA and CDR2 SQIVND (reference sequence). Trimming stripped 6 bases from V and 4 bases from J, with 16 bases between. The CDR3 spans 14 residues. The full variable domain, completed using reference TRBV19 and TRBJ2-7, is DGGITQSPKYLFRKEGQNVTLSCEQNLNHDAMYWYRQDPGQGLRLIYYSQIVNDFQKGDIAEGYSVSREKKESFPLTVTSAQKNPTAFYLCASSSFQGRYEQYFGPGTRLTVT.

V usage is TRBV29-1 and J usage is TRBJ2-3, with unresolved D. Trimming stripped 3 bases from V and 7 bases from J, with 11 bases between. CDR1 is SQVTM, CDR2 ANQGSEA, per germline. This CDR3 spans 12 amino acids. The CDR3 DNA is TGCAGCGTTGAGGAGCCACGAAATACGCAGTATTTT. It translates to CSVEEPRNTQYF.

In this sample, this clone turned up a few times. The CDR3 spells CASSEINQPQHF. The CDR3 DNA is TGTGCCAGCAGTGAAATAAATCAGCCCCAGCATTTT. The rearrangement uses TRBV6-1 and TRBJ1-5, with D uncertain. Trimming left V 2 bases short and J 4 bases short, with 3 bases between. Looked up from germline, CDR1 is MNHNS and CDR2 is SASEGT. This CDR3 comprises 12 residues.

This CDR3 reads CASSLEMGRSEKLFF. The CDR3 DNA reads TGCGCCAGCAGCTTGGAGATGGGGCGCAGTGAAAAACTGTTTTTT. This chain connects TRBV5-1 to TRBJ1-4; D may be TRBD1 (5 bases). CDR3 length: 15 residues. CDR1 is SGHRS and CDR2 is YFSETQ in the germline V gene. Between the trimmed V and J ends, which lost 0 bases and 7 bases, there was a span of 13 bases.

The rearrangement uses TRBV5-1 and TRBJ2-7; the D gene is possibly TRBD1 (6 bases). This CDR3 is built from 14 residues. Germline V CDR1 and CDR2: SGHRS, YFSETQ. Between the trimmed V and J ends, which lost 0 bases and 2 bases, there was a span of 9 bases. The CDR3 protein is CASSLEDRTYEQYF. The DNA for the CDR3 is TGCGCCAGCAGCTTGGAGGACAGAACCTACGAGCAGTACTTC. Full variable domain (missing parts from reference TRBV5-1 and TRBJ2-7): KAGVTQTPRYLIKTRGQQVTLSCSPISGHRSVSWYQQTPGQGLQFLFEYFSETQRNKGNFPGRFSGRQFSNSRSEMNVSTLELGDSALYLCASSLEDRTYEQYFGPGTRLTVT.

The rearrangement uses TRBV5-1 and TRBJ2-3; 14 nucleotides align to TRBD2. Germline assignment: CDR1 SGHRS and CDR2 YFSETQ. J gave up 6 bases and V 4 bases, and 1 base lay outside the gene matches. The CDR3 has 14 residues. The CDR3 DNA reads TGCGCCAGCAGCCGGACTAGCGGGGGGGATACGCAGTATTTT. Translating it yields CASSRTSGGDTQYF.

The V and J genes are TRBV3-1 (or the pseudogene TRBV3-2) and TRBJ2-3; 7 bases fit TRBD2. CDR3 length equals 16 residues. Germline V CDR1 and CDR2: LGHDT, YNNKEL (reference sequence). V lost 4 bases, J lost 5 bases, and 12 bases stayed unmatched. In DNA, the CDR3 is TGTGCCAGCAGCCCGTACTCTCGGGGGGAAGGAGATACGCAGTATTTT. Amino acids: CASSPYSRGEGDTQYF.

This clone was found a few times. The chain is built from TRBV7-2 and TRBJ1-2, with D unresolved. This CDR3 contains 14 residues. The germline V and J ends were trimmed by 4 bases and 2 bases, with 11 bases remaining between them. Germline CDR1 reads SGHTA; CDR2 reads FQGNSA. The CDR3 protein is CASSSRTENYGYTF. As DNA, the CDR3 is TGTGCCAGCAGCTCTCGGACTGAAAACTATGGCTACACCTTC.

The rearrangement joins TRBV2 to TRBJ1-5; tentative D call: TRBD1 (6 bases). The CDR3 totals 18 residues. The germline gives CDR1 SNHLY, CDR2 FYNNEI. Trimming cost V 6 bases and J 0 bases, with 21 bases left between them. Written as DNA, the CDR3 is TGTGCCAGCAGCGCACCCCGGCAGGGGTACAATAGCAATCAGCCCCAGCATTTT. Its protein is CASSAPRQGYNSNQPQHF. Supplemented by reference TRBV2 and TRBJ1-5, the full variable domain reads EPEVTQTPSHQVTQMGQEVILRCVPISNHLYFYWYRQILGQKVEFLVSFYNNEISEKSEIFDDQFSVERPDGSNFTLKIRSTKLEDSAMYFCASSAPRQGYNSNQPQHFGDGTRLSIL.

There are many counts of this clone. The chain employs TRBV5-1 and TRBJ2-1, with 10 positions matching TRBD2. The J segment lost 6 bases and the V segment lost 0 bases, leaving 6 bases of the junction unmatched. This CDR3 region has 16 residues. Germline V gives CDR1 SGHRS, CDR2 YFSETQ. The CDR3 reads CASSLEFSSGGNEQFF. The CDR3 nucleotides read TGCGCCAGCAGCTTGGAGTTTTCTAGCGGGGGCAATGAGCAGTTCTTC. Complete variable domain (other parts from reference TRBV5-1 and TRBJ2-1): KAGVTQTPRYLIKTRGQQVTLSCSPISGHRSVSWYQQTPGQGLQFLFEYFSETQRNKGNFPGRFSGRQFSNSRSEMNVSTLELGDSALYLCASSLEFSSGGNEQFFGPGTRLTVL.

Concerning this clone itself: This sample also contains other DNA sequences that code for the same CDR3. The chain joins TRBV18 to TRBJ2-5; TRBD2 agrees at 14 bases. The ends lost 3 bases at V and 5 bases at J; junction bases unmatched: 2. CDR3 length: 15 residues. Germline V CDR1 and CDR2: KGHSH, LQKENI. The CDR3 nucleotides read TGTGCCAGCTCACCCGGACTAGCGGGGGGTGAGACCCAGTACTTC. Its protein is CASSPGLAGGETQYF.